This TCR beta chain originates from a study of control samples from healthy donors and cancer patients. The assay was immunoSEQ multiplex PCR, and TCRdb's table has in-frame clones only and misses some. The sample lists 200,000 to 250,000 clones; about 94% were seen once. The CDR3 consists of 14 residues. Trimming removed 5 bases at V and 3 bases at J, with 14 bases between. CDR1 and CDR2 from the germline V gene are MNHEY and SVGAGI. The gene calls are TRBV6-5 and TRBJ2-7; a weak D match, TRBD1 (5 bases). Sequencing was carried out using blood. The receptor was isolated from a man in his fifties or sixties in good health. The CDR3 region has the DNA TGTGCCAGCAGTCCTGGGGCATCATACTACGAGCAGTACGTC. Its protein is CASSPGASYYEQYV.